This entry lists 19 T cell receptor beta chains sequenced from one sample in a study of beta chain features in type 1 diabetes. Expressed TCRB transcripts were sequenced after all isolated RNA was converted to cDNA. Sequenced by immunoSEQ multiplex PCR; TCRdb stores in-frame clones only, minus some. The sample contains about 140,000 clones, roughly 10% of which appear only once. Sample: central memory CD4+ T cells from blood. All receptors derive from a woman aged 40 to 50 in good health.

The chain links TRBV2 to TRBJ1-3; TRBD1 matches at 9 bases. Germline loops: CDR1 SNHLY, CDR2 FYNNEI. The length of the CDR3 is 17 residues. The J segment lost 4 bases and the V segment lost 7 bases, leaving 14 bases of the junction unmatched. CDR3 bases: TGTGCCAGCACCCCTCTTTTACCCGGGACAGGGGGAAACACCATATATTTT. Amino acid sequence: CASTPLLPGTGGNTIYF.

This clone was found a few times. The CDR3 protein is CASSPPATGMNTGELFF. CDR3 sequence (DNA): TGTGCCAGCTCACCACCCGCGACAGGGATGAACACCGGGGAGCTGTTTTTT. The chain has TRBV18 and TRBJ2-2, with TRBD1 matching 7 bases. This CDR3 is 17 amino acids long. V lost 0 bases, J lost 1 base, and 5 bases stayed unmatched. The V gene's germline CDR1 is KGHSH and CDR2 LQKENI.

This clone was seen a few times. The genes are TRBV7-8 and TRBJ1-1; tentatively, D is TRBD1 (6 bases). CDR1 and CDR2 from the germline V gene are SGHVS and FQNEAQ. V was trimmed by 3 bases and J by 4 bases, leaving 18 bases between them. The CDR3 loop spans 16 amino acids. The CDR3 loop reads CASSFPTGGVGTEAFF. The CDR3, as DNA: TGTGCCAGCAGCTTTCCCACGGGGGGCGTGGGCACTGAAGCTTTCTTT.

The genes are TRBV5-1 and TRBJ1-4, with TRBD1 as a possible D gene (5 bases). This CDR3 has 15 amino acids. Germline V CDR1 and CDR2: SGHRS, YFSETQ. Trimming stripped 4 bases from V and 8 bases from J, with 18 bases between. CDR3 sequence: CASSPGLSLREKLFF. The CDR3 nucleotides are TGCGCCAGCAGCCCGGGACTATCACTGAGGGAAAAACTGTTTTTT.

This clone has a handful of counts. The gene calls are TRBV9 and TRBJ2-3; tentative D call: TRBD2 (5 bases). The germline V and J ends were trimmed by 4 bases and 4 bases, with 19 bases remaining between them. Per the germline V gene, CDR1 is SGDLS and CDR2 is YYNGEE. The CDR3 is 16 amino acids. The CDR3: CASSTRGSTGADTQYF. CDR3 bases: TGTGCCAGCAGCACCCGAGGGAGTACCGGCGCAGATACGCAGTATTTT.

The chain uses TRBV27 and TRBJ2-7; D perhaps matches TRBD1 (5 bases). Germline V gene data show CDR1 as MNHEY and CDR2 as SMNVEV (reference sequence). Trimming took off 6 bases at V and 5 bases at J, with 17 bases between the two ends. This CDR3 is built from 14 residues. CDR3 loop: CASSLHGREHEQYF. The CDR3 region has the DNA TGTGCCAGCAGCCTCCACGGCAGGGAACACGAGCAGTACTTC.

The chain employs TRBV10-3 and TRBJ2-3; 7 bases line up with TRBD1. Germline CDR1 ENHRY, CDR2 SYGVKD. CDR3 length: 15 residues. V was clipped by 6 bases and J by 0 bases; unmatched bases: 6. Here the CDR3 reads CAISTTTGSTDTQYF. The CDR3 bases are TGTGCCATCAGCACTACGACAGGGAGCACAGATACGCAGTATTTT.

This clone was seen a few times. This chain joins TRBV19 and TRBJ2-3; 10 bases are shared with TRBD2. V dropped 3 bases and J dropped 2; count of bases not matched to a gene: 5. The length of the CDR3 is 16 residues. CDR1 is LNHDA, CDR2 SQIVND, per germline (reference sequence). CDR3 DNA: TGTGCCAGTAGTATCGCTAGCGGGGGATCCACAGATACGCAGTATTTT. Its translation is CASSIASGGSTDTQYF.

On this clone itself: Distinct nucleotide sequences in the sample also encode this CDR3. The chain links TRBV18 to TRBJ1-2; D call uncertain. The CDR3 runs 13 residues. Trimming left V 0 bases short and J 5 bases short, with 7 bases between. The germline V gene encodes CDR1 KGHSH and CDR2 LQKENI. CDR3 in DNA: TGTGCCAGCTCACCACCGTCAGGTTATGGCTACACCTTC. The encoded protein is CASSPPSGYGYTF.

The V call is TRBV27, the J call TRBJ1-1; D ambiguous. V lost 6 bases and J 11 bases, leaving 19 bases between the germline ends. Germline V gene lookup returns CDR1 MNHEY and CDR2 SMNVEV (reference sequence). The CDR3 has 13 amino acids. The CDR3 DNA sequence: TGTGCCAGCAGGACTACCGGCCGGGCGAAGGCTTTCTTT. It translates to CASRTTGRAKAFF.

J is TRBJ2-7 and V is TRBV5-4; D possibly corresponds to TRBD2 (6 bases). CDR1 and CDR2 from the germline V gene are SGHNT and YYREEE (reference sequence). The CDR3 is 15 residues long. Trimming stripped 2 bases from V and 1 base from J, with 13 bases between. The CDR3 spells CASSFWDSKSYEQYF. DNA of the CDR3: TGTGCCAGCAGCTTTTGGGACTCCAAATCCTACGAGCAGTACTTC. The whole variable domain, remainder taken from reference TRBV5-4 and TRBJ2-7, is ETGVTQSPTHLIKTRGQQVTLRCSSQSGHNTVSWYQQALGQGPQFIFQYYREEENGRGNFPPRFSGLQFPNYSSELNVNALELDDSALYLCASSFWDSKSYEQYFGPGTRLTVT.

The rearrangement links TRBV5-1 to TRBJ2-1; a weak D match, TRBD1 (6 bases). Germline loops: CDR1 SGHRS, CDR2 YFSETQ. V lost 3 bases and J lost 8, with 9 bases in between. The CDR3 contains 12 residues. CDR3: CASSSQGDEQFF. The CDR3 DNA reads as TGCGCCAGCAGCTCACAGGGTGATGAGCAGTTCTTC.

In its sample, this clone was seen a few times. CDR3 bases: TGTGCCAGCAGCTTGTCCGGGACAGGGGGCTTGGAGACCCAGTACTTC. Translated: CASSLSGTGGLETQYF. The chain recombines TRBV5-6 with TRBJ2-5; 12 bases map to TRBD1. The germline CDR1 and CDR2 sequences are SGHDT and YYEEEE. The CDR3 loop spans 16 amino acids. Trimming at V came to 1 base and at J to 5 bases, leaving 6 bases not matched to a gene.

The chain is built from TRBV15 and TRBJ2-1; 8 bases fit TRBD2. CDR1 and CDR2 (germline): LNHNV, YYDKDF (reference sequence). The CDR3 loop spans 16 amino acids. Unmatched junction bases numbered 7, after V lost 3 bases and J lost 3 bases. CDR3 sequence reads: CATSRSSGGDYNEQFF. The CDR3 DNA is TGTGCCACCAGCAGGAGCAGCGGGGGAGACTACAATGAGCAGTTCTTC.

This clone was counted between two and nine times. The V and J genes are TRBV7-2 and TRBJ1-5; TRBD1 aligns across 10 bases. V shed 7 bases, J shed 4 bases, and the junction held 4 bases outside the gene matches. Germline V gives CDR1 SGHTA, CDR2 FQGNSA. The CDR3 consists of 14 residues. For the CDR3, the DNA is TGTGCCAGCAAGGAGGGACAGGGGAATCAGCCCCAGCATTTT. Amino acid sequence: CASKEGQGNQPQHF.

This clone was observed at least ten times. The sample carries other DNA sequences with the same CDR3. The CDR3 DNA sequence: TGCAGCGCCGGGACAGGGGTCCACGAGCAGTACTTC. It encodes CSAGTGVHEQYF. The rearrangement links TRBV29-1 to TRBJ2-7, with TRBD1 identical over 10 bases. This CDR3 region has 12 residues. Germline trimming cut 7 bases from V and 5 bases from J; bases unmatched to any gene: 5. The germline V gene encodes CDR1 SQVTM and CDR2 ANQGSEA.

This clone was recorded a few times. The chain combines TRBV6-5 with TRBJ2-7, with D possibly being TRBD2 (6 bases). The CDR3 sequence is 15 residues long. From germline, CDR1 is MNHEY and CDR2 SVGAGI. Trimming stripped 0 bases from V and 3 bases from J, with 12 bases between. CDR3: CASSYSTGEHYEQYF. CDR3 nucleotide sequence: TGTGCCAGCAGTTACTCGACGGGAGAACACTACGAGCAGTACTTC.

Remarks on this clone: A read error may account for a junction end that differs from germline. The chain employs TRBV5-4 and TRBJ2-1; D possibly corresponds to TRBD2 (5 bases). Germline lookup yields CDR1 SGHNT and CDR2 YYREEE (reference sequence). The CDR3 has 13 residues. DNA of the CDR3: TGCGCCAGCAGCCAAGGGCCGGGGAATGAGCAGTTCTTC. The encoded protein is CASSQGPGNEQFF.

In its sample, this clone was seen a few times. The rearrangement links TRBV2 to TRBJ2-1, with 11 nucleotides matching TRBD2. Germline CDR1 reads SNHLY; CDR2 reads FYNNEI. There are 13 residues in the CDR3. Trimming took 6 bases from V and 5 from J; bases not matched to a gene: 0. The CDR3 DNA is TGTGCCAGCAGGACTAGCGGGGACAATGAGCAGTTCTTC. It specifies CASRTSGDNEQFF.